The next 14 T cell receptor beta chains were all read from a single sample in a study of T-cell reconstitution after alpha-beta-depleted transplantation in children (dated by TCRdb to 2016 to 2017). The library was produced with PCR. Sequencing instrument: Illumina HiSeq 2500. TCR library preparation used molecular barcoding, with unique molecular identifiers applied to normalize quantification of the TCRbeta repertoire. The raw public data were reprocessed by TCRdb itself: fastp quality trimming at Q25, MiXCR clonotype calling, in-frame beta chains only. A single entry per CDR3 protein holds the most common genes and DNA from its merged rows. The sample table lists 350,000 to 500,000 distinct CDR3 sequences, roughly two fifths of them with a count of one. The ten largest clones represent under 35% of the sample. Read against the paper, the sample's treatment or condition label means: allogeneic hematopoietic cell transplantation with graft depleted of TCRalphabeta T cells and CD19 B cells.

The specimen comprised PBMCs, sampled before TCRalphabeta/CD19-depleted stem cell transplant. The receptors come from a girl aged 2 to 10 with aplastic anemia, due to receive a stem cell transplant.

The count of this clonotype is one. This sequence joins TRBV3-1 and TRBJ2-5; 9 nucleotides match TRBD1. Germline V gene sequence: CDR1 LGHDT, CDR2 YNNKEL (reference sequence). The CDR3 extends over 16 amino acids. V lost 0 bases, J lost 5 bases, and 7 bases stayed unmatched. In nucleotides, the CDR3 is TGTGCCAGCAGCCAAGAACAGGGGGCCGTAGAGGAGACCCAGTACTTC. Translation: CASSQEQGAVEETQYF.

V is TRBV5-6 and J is TRBJ2-7; TRBD2 matches at 13 bases. The CDR3 runs 20 residues. The V segment lost 4 bases and the J segment 5 bases; nucleotides outside the gene matches: 21. Germline V gene data show CDR1 as SGHDT and CDR2 as YYEEEE. CDR3 loop: CASSDYGTSGELILGNEQYF. The CDR3 DNA reads TGTGCCAGCAGCGATTATGGGACTAGCGGGGAGCTAATCTTAGGTAACGAGCAGTACTTC.

This clonotype was observed a few times. The chain links TRBV18 to TRBJ1-1; no definite D call. The CDR3 is 14 residues long. In germline, CDR1 is KGHSH, CDR2 LQKENI. The germline V and J ends were trimmed by 4 bases and 1 base, with 10 bases remaining between them. CDR3 sequence: CASSQQNTNTEAFF. The CDR3 DNA is TGTGCCAGCTCACAGCAGAACACGAACACTGAAGCTTTCTTT.

This chain joins TRBV28 and TRBJ2-7; D is perhaps TRBD1 (6 bases). The ends were cut back, 6 bases at V and 6 bases at J, with 18 bases in the middle. The CDR3 has 14 residues. The germline CDR1 and CDR2 sequences are MDHEN and SYDVKM. The CDR3 bases are TGTGCCAGCAGCCATCACAGGGATCTGGGCGAGCAGTACTTC. Translated: CASSHHRDLGEQYF. The variable domain in full, completed from reference TRBV28 and TRBJ2-7, reads DVKVTQSSRYLVKRTGEKVFLECVQDMDHENMFWYRQDPGLGLRLIYFSYDVKMKEKGDIPEGYSVSREKKERFSLILESASTNQTSMYLCASSHHRDLGEQYFGPGTRLTVT.

The chain employs TRBV18 and TRBJ2-3, with D perhaps matching TRBD2 (5 bases). The CDR3 covers 13 residues. V was trimmed by 3 bases and J by 4 bases, leaving 8 bases between them. Per the germline V gene, CDR1 is KGHSH and CDR2 is LQKENI. The CDR3 nucleotides read TGTGCCAGCTCACCGTCAGCGGCAGATACGCAGTATTTT. Residues: CASSPSAADTQYF.

This clonotype turned up a few times. This chain uses TRBV6-5 with TRBJ1-2; D possibly corresponds to TRBD1 (6 bases). CDR1 and CDR2 (germline): MNHEY, SVGAGI. The V gene lost 0 bases and the J gene lost 4 bases, with 12 bases spanning the gap. The CDR3 is made up of 15 amino acids. The chain's CDR3 is CASSYSGGEIYGYTF. The CDR3 bases are TGTGCCAGCAGTTACTCAGGGGGGGAGATCTATGGCTACACCTTC.

This clonotype has at least ten counts. The chain links TRBV5-5 to TRBJ1-5; no clear D gene. Germline CDR1 and CDR2: SGHKS and YYEKEE (reference sequence). This CDR3 spans 16 amino acids. V lost 2 bases to trimming and J lost 2 bases, with 14 bases between them. The CDR3 DNA follows: TGTGCCAGCAGCTTCGAAGCCGGCCGAGGCAATCAGCCCCAGCATTTT. Amino acid sequence: CASSFEAGRGNQPQHF.

The gene calls are TRBV20-1 and TRBJ1-1, with D perhaps matching TRBD1 (6 bases). The CDR3 totals 14 residues. The V end was cut by 6 bases, the J end by 3 bases, with 17 bases between. The germline gives CDR1 DFQATT, CDR2 SNEGSKA (reference sequence). In nucleotides, the CDR3 is TGCAGTGCGGACCCTCAGGGGATAGACACTGAAGCTTTCTTT. Translating it yields CSADPQGIDTEAFF.

This chain connects TRBV9 to TRBJ2-3; a weak D match, TRBD1 (6 bases). Germline V gives CDR1 SGDLS, CDR2 YYNGEE. With 0 bases removed from V and 5 bases from J, the gap between germline ends came to 13 bases. The CDR3 is 15 amino acids. The chain's CDR3 is CASSVDRGYVDTQYF. Written as DNA, the CDR3 is TGTGCCAGCAGCGTAGATAGGGGGTATGTAGATACGCAGTATTTT.

This clonotype was detected only a few times. The chain has TRBV11-3 and TRBJ1-2; a weak D match, TRBD1 (5 bases). Per the germline V gene, CDR1 is SGHNT and CDR2 is YENEEA. Trimming left V 1 base short and J 6 bases short, with 9 bases between. The CDR3 consists of 13 residues. The CDR3 DNA reads as TGTGCCAGCAGCTTAGGGGGCGGAGATGGCTACACCTTC. Residues: CASSLGGGDGYTF.

The chain has TRBV27 and TRBJ2-1; a weak D match, TRBD1 (6 bases). Germline V gives CDR1 MNHEY, CDR2 SMNVEV (reference sequence). V lost 6 bases and J lost 9, with 12 bases in between. The CDR3 sequence is 12 residues long. In DNA form, the CDR3 reads TGTGCCAGCAGCCTCCGAGGGGGTGAGCAGTTCTTC. Translated, it gives CASSLRGGEQFF.

This chain connects TRBV11-2 to TRBJ2-7; D might be TRBD1 or TRBD2, each matching 6 bases. Germline V gene sequence: CDR1 SGHAT, CDR2 FQNNGV. This CDR3 has 16 amino acids. Trimming removed 4 bases from V and 3 bases from J, with 19 bases in between. CDR3: CASSSEQGGQGYEQYF. Written as DNA, the CDR3 is TGTGCCAGCAGCTCGGAACAGGGAGGACAAGGCTACGAGCAGTACTTC.

This chain links TRBV5-1 with TRBJ1-4; TRBD1 matches 7 bases. Germline V CDR1 and CDR2: SGHRS, YFSETQ. The CDR3 loop spans 15 amino acids. The V gene end was trimmed by 4 bases and the J gene end by 5 bases; junction bases not matched to a gene: 8. The CDR3 nucleotides read TGCGCCAGCAGCAGAACCGGGACAGAGAATGAAAAACTGTTTTTT. This codes for CASSRTGTENEKLFF.

This clonotype was recorded once. The chain is built from TRBV4-2 and TRBJ2-7; tentative D call: TRBD1 (5 bases). V lost 0 bases and J lost 2, with 14 bases in between. In germline, CDR1 is LGHNA, CDR2 YNFKEQ. The CDR3 contains 16 residues. CDR3 sequence: CASSQDDSSWAYEQYF. The CDR3 coding sequence is TGTGCCAGCAGCCAAGACGACAGCTCATGGGCCTACGAGCAGTACTTC.